The present T cell receptor (beta chain) was sequenced within a study of long-term antiretroviral therapy in people with HIV. Version v3.0 of the immunoSEQ assay ran at survey level. Produced via immunoSEQ multiplex PCR; TCRdb's table is partial and in-frame only. The sample consists of about 26,000 clones, about 86% of them appearing once. Comment on this clone: The antigen is unknown.

This CDR3 region has 16 residues. The ends lost 7 bases at V and 7 bases at J; junction bases unmatched: 13. CDR1 is SNHLY and CDR2 is FYNNEI in the germline V gene. The samples comprised roughly 0.9-11 million cryopreserved PBMC ahead of DNA extraction. Study results and caveats: Despite increasing after ART, diversity remained lower than that of transplant donor controls.

The TCR comes from a man aged 40-50 years with HIV. The sequencing here drew on unsorted PBMCs, taken roughly 2.6 years after starting antiretroviral therapy. J is TRBJ2-3 and V is TRBV2; 11 nucleotides agree with TRBD2. The CDR3 region has the DNA TGTGCCAGCAATAAGCTTACTAGCGGGGGAGGACATACGCAGTATTTT. Protein product: CASNKLTSGGGHTQYF.